In its sample, the clone carrying this T cell receptor (beta chain) was seen once. Its antigen is not known. Trimming cost V 1 base and J 7 bases, with 24 bases left between them. CDR1 and CDR2 from the germline V gene are MGHRA and YSYEKL. This CDR3 contains 18 residues. Primers: 60 Vbeta forward and 13 Jbeta reverse. TCRdb's copy holds only in-frame clones and misses some; the assay was immunoSEQ multiplex PCR. Here the sample spans 180,000 or so clones, 82% being singletons. The data belong to a study of cytomegalovirus exposure and HLA in healthy donors. Study overall: Earlier sequencing of about 200 million T cells yielded roughly 100 million unique TCR beta sequences. The study, taken as a whole, reports: Sequencing probably produced one cluster of sequence variants that were highly shared. When analyzed later, the rates of TCR association showed variation by HLA locus, with DRB1 the most and HLA-C the fewest.

The rearrangement joins TRBV4-1 to TRBJ2-3; TRBD1 might be the D (6 bases). Material: PBMCs. The TCR sequence derives from a man aged 35 to 55 in good health and CMV-seronegative. The CDR3 sequence: CASSQGDTDKITWNTQYF. CDR3 nucleotides: TGCGCCAGCAGCCAAGGGGACACAGATAAGATCACTTGGAATACGCAGTATTTT.